These T cell receptor beta chains were read from a single sample in a study of identical twins. TCRdb used MiXCR to reprocess the 5' RACE reads, holding one entry per CDR3 protein. The data contain about 700,000 distinct CDR3 sequences, around 6.1% of them singletons. Sequenced: naive T cells sorted from blood. The origin of the receptors is a man between 18 and 29 years old in good health. Both conserved end residues are part of each CDR3. D genes are given only for firm matches. Size tells how often a clone was seen (once, few, many) or the class of an expanded clone, and some rows leave it out.

cdr3_aa cdr3_nt v_call d_call clone_size j_call
CASSLERLAGDLTQTQYF TGCGCCAGCAGCTTGGAGAGACTAGCGGGAGATCTAACCCAGACCCAGTACTTC TRBV5-1 TRBD2 many TRBJ2-5
CASSHSGGPTDTQYF TGCGCCAGCAGCCACTCGGGAGGACCCACAGATACGCAGTATTTT TRBV4-3 TRBD2 many TRBJ2-3
CASSQEVDPNQPQHF TGCGCCAGCAGCCAAGAAGTGGACCCAAATCAGCCCCAGCATTTT TRBV4-3 . few TRBJ1-5
CASSLGLAAILNTDTQYF TGCGCCAGCAGCTTGGGACTAGCGGCCATCCTAAACACAGATACGCAGTATTTT TRBV5-1 TRBD2 . TRBJ2-3
CATSFKAVQETQYF TGTGCCACCAGTTTCAAAGCGGTTCAAGAGACCCAGTACTTC TRBV24-1 . few TRBJ2-5
CASSYAGNTEAFF TGTGCCAGCAGTTACGCGGGGAACACTGAAGCTTTCTTT TRBV6-5 . many TRBJ1-1
CASSLRPQNTGELFF TGCGCCAGCAGCTTGAGACCTCAGAACACCGGGGAGCTGTTTTTT TRBV5-1 . many TRBJ2-2
CSSGTNEQYF TGTTCTAGCGGGACAAACGAGCAGTACTTC TRBV9 TRBD2 many TRBJ2-7
CASSQEQGRGSYEQYF TGCGCCAGCAGCCAAGAGCAAGGGCGAGGGTCCTACGAGCAGTACTTC TRBV4-3 . many TRBJ2-7
CASRPIAGGTGAYNEQFF TGTGCCAGCAGGCCTATAGCGGGAGGGACGGGCGCCTACAATGAGCAGTTCTTC TRBV12-3/TRBV12-4 TRBD2 . TRBJ2-1
CSVAGFNEKLFF TGCAGCGTTGCGGGGTTTAATGAAAAACTGTTTTTT TRBV29-1 . few TRBJ1-4
CSIPGTGPYEQYF TGCAGCATCCCCGGGACAGGGCCCTACGAGCAGTACTTC TRBV29-1 TRBD1 many TRBJ2-7
CASSYSSGGNSGELFF TGTGCCAGCAGTTACTCTTCAGGGGGCAACTCCGGGGAGCTGTTTTTT TRBV6-5 TRBD1 . TRBJ2-2
CASSYEGRSYNEQFF TGTGCCAGCAGTTACGAGGGCCGCTCCTACAATGAGCAGTTCTTC TRBV6-5 . many TRBJ2-1
CASSPSYEQFF TGTGCCAGCAGCCCTTCCTATGAGCAGTTCTTC TRBV6-6 . few TRBJ2-1
CASSQADTGELFF TGTGCCAGCAGCCAAGCCGACACCGGGGAGCTGTTTTTT TRBV4-2 . many TRBJ2-2
CTLTGDQETQYF TGCACGCTTACAGGGGACCAAGAGACCCAGTACTTC TRBV20-1 TRBD1 many TRBJ2-5
CASSFTSGTGGEQYF TGTGCCAGCAGTTTCACCTCCGGGACAGGGGGCGAGCAGTACTTC TRBV12-3/TRBV12-4 TRBD1 many TRBJ2-7
CASSQDVGGQHFF TGCGCCAGCAGCCAAGATGTTGGAGGCCAGCATTTCTTC TRBV4-3 . many TRBJ2-4
CASSFGKDTQYF TGCGCCAGCAGCTTCGGGAAAGATACGCAGTATTTT TRBV5-1 . many TRBJ2-3
CASSRQGLDSPLHF TGTGCCAGCAGTCGACAGGGGTTGGATTCACCCCTCCACTTT TRBV7-9 TRBD1 many TRBJ1-6
CAIRSDSSTDTQYF TGTGCCATCAGGTCAGACTCCAGCACAGATACGCAGTATTTT TRBV10-3 . many TRBJ2-3
CATSDSQGPSYEQYF TGTGCCACCAGTGATTCCCAGGGACCCTCCTACGAGCAGTACTTC TRBV24-1 . once TRBJ2-7
CASSFQGMVTEAFF TGTGCCAGCAGCTTCCAGGGAATGGTCACTGAAGCTTTCTTT TRBV7-9 . . TRBJ1-1
CASSQGLAGVTDTQYF TGTGCCAGCAGCCAGGGACTAGCGGGAGTCACAGATACGCAGTATTTT TRBV3-1 TRBD2 few TRBJ2-3
CSARGTGLSYEQYF TGCAGTGCCCGCGGGACAGGGCTGTCCTACGAGCAGTACTTC TRBV20-1 TRBD1 many TRBJ2-7